This T cell receptor beta chain was profiled in a study of blood T cell repertoires in COVID-19. Looked up from germline, CDR1 is KGHSH and CDR2 is LQKENI. The V end lost 2 bases, the J end lost 0 bases, and 9 bases lay between the germline ends. This CDR3 region has 15 residues. Produced via immunoSEQ multiplex PCR; TCRdb's table is partial and in-frame only. Of approximately 330,000 clones in the sample, roughly 87% were seen once. The gene calls are TRBV18 and TRBJ2-3; possibly TRBD2 for D (5 bases). Sequenced input: peripheral blood. This receptor was identified in a man aged 30 to 45 with COVID-19, enrolled during active disease. The CDR3 reads CASSPYRDSTDTQYF. The CDR3 bases are TGTGCCAGCTCACCATATCGGGATAGCACAGATACGCAGTATTTT.